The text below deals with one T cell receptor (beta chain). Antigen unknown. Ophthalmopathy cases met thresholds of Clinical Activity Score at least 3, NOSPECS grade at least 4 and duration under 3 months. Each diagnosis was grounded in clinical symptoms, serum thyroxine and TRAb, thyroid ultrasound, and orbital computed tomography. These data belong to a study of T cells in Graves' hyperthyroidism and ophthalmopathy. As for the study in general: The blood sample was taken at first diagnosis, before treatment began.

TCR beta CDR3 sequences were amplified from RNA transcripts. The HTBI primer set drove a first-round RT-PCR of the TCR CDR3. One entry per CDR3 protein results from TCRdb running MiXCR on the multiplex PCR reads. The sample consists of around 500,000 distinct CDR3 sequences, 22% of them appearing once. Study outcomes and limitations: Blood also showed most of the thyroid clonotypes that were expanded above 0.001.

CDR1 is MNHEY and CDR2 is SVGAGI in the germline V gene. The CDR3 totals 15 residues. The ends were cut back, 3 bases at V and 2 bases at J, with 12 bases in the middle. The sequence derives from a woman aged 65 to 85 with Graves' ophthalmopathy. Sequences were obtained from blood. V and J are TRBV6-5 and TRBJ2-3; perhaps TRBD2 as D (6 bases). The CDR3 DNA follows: TGTGCCAGCAGTTATGGTGCGGGGCACACAGATACGCAGTATTTT. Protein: CASSYGAGHTDTQYF.